These T cell receptor beta chains were read from a single sample in a study of OX40 agonist ivuxolimab in advanced cancers. Using immunoSEQ multiplex PCR, the repertoire was profiled, and TCRdb retains in-frame clones only, with some absent. The data hold about 100,000 clones, with 89% observed a single time. The source was CD4+ or CD8+ T cells sorted from blood, collected in a trial of the OX40 agonist ivuxolimab. These TCRs come from an adult with an advanced solid tumor such as melanoma, head and neck, liver or kidney cancer. Both conserved end residues are part of each CDR3. D genes are given only for firm matches. For some rows the clone size is stated as once, few or many, or as a class when expanded; others skip it.

v_call	d_call	clone_size	j_call	cdr3_nt	cdr3_aa
TRBV29-1	NA	few	TRBJ1-1	TGCAGCGTGGTTTCTGGGAACACTGAAGCTTTCTTT	CSVVSGNTEAFF
TRBV4-1	NA	NA	TRBJ2-1	TGCGCCAGCAGCCACAAGGAGGGGGGTAGCTCCTACAATGAGCAGTTCTTC	CASSHKEGGSSYNEQFF
TRBV30	NA	NA	TRBJ1-3	TGTGCCTGGAGTGCCCGAGGAGGAAACACCATATATTTT	CAWSARGGNTIYF
TRBV2	NA	NA	TRBJ2-7	TGTGCCAGCAGGGGGACCCATTACGAGCAGTACTTC	CASRGTHYEQYF
TRBV5-1	TRBD2	NA	TRBJ2-7	TGCGCCAGCAGCTGGGGGACTAGCGGGTTTTCCTACGAGCAGTACTTC	CASSWGTSGFSYEQYF
TRBV6-1	NA	NA	TRBJ1-2	TGTGCCAGCAGATTCCGCGGGAGTAACTATGGCTACACCTTC	CASRFRGSNYGYTF
TRBV10-1	TRBD1	NA	TRBJ2-7	TGCGCCAGCAGTACCTCTGACAGGGGTTTATCCTACGAGCAGTACTTC	CASSTSDRGLSYEQYF
TRBV18	NA	NA	TRBJ2-3	TGTGCCAGCTCACCATTTGCAGATACGCAGTATTTT	CASSPFADTQYF
TRBV7-3	TRBD1	NA	TRBJ2-1	TGTGCCAGCAGCGCCGCCGGACAGGGGGCCGGCAACAATGAGCAGTTCTTC	CASSAAGQGAGNNEQFF
TRBV7-8	TRBD1	NA	TRBJ2-5	TGTGCCAGCAGCTTTTGGACAGGACAAGAGACCCAGTACTTC	CASSFWTGQETQYF
TRBV4-1	TRBD1	NA	TRBJ2-7	TGCGCCAGCAGCCTTGTAGAGGGGACAGGGAACTACGAGCAGTACTTC	CASSLVEGTGNYEQYF
TRBV6-1	NA	NA	TRBJ1-1	TGTGCCAGCAGTGCCCCAGCAGGGGCAATCGCTGAAGCTTTCTTT	CASSAPAGAIAEAFF
TRBV5-8	NA	once	TRBJ2-1	TGTGCCAGCAGCTTGGGGGTTAGGGACAATGAGCAGTTCTTC	CASSLGVRDNEQFF
TRBV6-1	NA	NA	TRBJ1-2	TGTGCCAGCAGTGAAGCGTGGGGAACTAACTATGGCTACACCTTC	CASSEAWGTNYGYTF
TRBV29-1	NA	NA	TRBJ2-7	TGCAGCGTTGAAGAGTCCCAACAGGGTGCAGGCTACGAGCAGTACTTC	CSVEESQQGAGYEQYF
TRBV28	NA	NA	TRBJ1-1	TGTGCCAGCAGTTATTACGTCAGGGCGAACACTGAAGCTTTCTTT	CASSYYVRANTEAFF
TRBV6-5	TRBD2	NA	TRBJ2-5	TGTGCCAGCAGTACTAGCGGAAACCAAGAGACCCAGTACTTC	CASSTSGNQETQYF
TRBV5-1	TRBD1	NA	TRBJ1-1	TGCGCCAGCAGCTCTGGACAGGGAATGAACACTGAAGCTTTCTTT	CASSSGQGMNTEAFF
TRBV27	NA	NA	TRBJ2-3	TGTGCCAGCAGTGCCACTAGGATTCTCACAGATACGCAGTATTTT	CASSATRILTDTQYF
TRBV6-1	NA	NA	TRBJ2-5	TGTGCCAGCAGCCCACAAGAGACCCAGTACTTC	CASSPQETQYF
TRBV10-1	NA	NA	TRBJ2-1	TGCGCCAGCAGCCCACAAGTGGACAATGAGCAGTTCTTC	CASSPQVDNEQFF
TRBV18	NA	NA	TRBJ1-5	TGTGCCAGCTCACCACGGGAAACGGGGACGGGCAATCAGCCCCAGCATTTT	CASSPRETGTGNQPQHF
TRBV19	NA	NA	TRBJ2-3	TGTGCCAGTAAGATGCTTGCTATACCCAATACGCAGTATTTT	CASKMLAIPNTQYF
TRBV20-1	NA	NA	TRBJ2-5	TGCAGTGCCCTTCCCGGGGAGACCCAGTACTTC	CSALPGETQYF
TRBV2	NA	NA	TRBJ2-7	TGTGCCAGCAGTGAAATAAGCTTCTCGACCCACGAGCAGTACTTC	CASSEISFSTHEQYF
TRBV6-1	TRBD1	NA	TRBJ2-2	TGTGCCAGCAGAGACAGGGGATGGTCCGGGGAGCTGTTTTTT	CASRDRGWSGELFF
TRBV6-1	TRBD1	once	TRBJ1-5	TGTGCCAGCAGTGCCAACCCAGGGGGCCTTAGCAATCAGCCCCAGCATTTT	CASSANPGGLSNQPQHF
TRBV2	NA	NA	TRBJ1-2	TGTGCCAGCAGTACAGGTCTCTATGGCTACACCTTC	CASSTGLYGYTF
TRBV21-1	NA	NA	TRBJ1-2	TGTGCCAGCAGCAACAGGTTCTGGGGGACTAACTATGGCTACACCTTC	CASSNRFWGTNYGYTF
TRBV5-6	NA	NA	TRBJ2-5	TGTGCCAGCAGCTTGTTGGCCACAGTGGAAGAGACCCAGTACTTC	CASSLLATVEETQYF
TRBV2	NA	NA	TRBJ2-1	TGTGCCAGCATCACCCCGGAAGGGGCCGGGGATGAGCAGTTCTTC	CASITPEGAGDEQFF
TRBV28	NA	NA	TRBJ2-7	TGTGCCAGCACCTTCTGGAATACCTACGAGCAGTACTTC	CASTFWNTYEQYF
TRBV11-2	TRBD2	NA	TRBJ2-1	TGTGCCAGCAGCGCCCGACTAGCGGGGGGAAATGAGCAGTTCTTC	CASSARLAGGNEQFF
TRBV30	NA	once	TRBJ2-2	TGTGCCTGGAGTTTTAAGCGGAACACCGGGGAGCTGTTTTTT	CAWSFKRNTGELFF
TRBV19	TRBD1	NA	TRBJ2-7	TGTGCCAGTAGCACGACAGGGCCAGGATACGAGCAGTACTTC	CASSTTGPGYEQYF
TRBV28	TRBD1	NA	TRBJ2-3	TGTGCCAGCAGTTTTGGACAGGGGGCTCCAGATACGCAGTATTTT	CASSFGQGAPDTQYF
TRBV28	TRBD1	NA	TRBJ1-4	TGTGCCAGCACGGGTAGGGGGCGCAGGGCAACTAATGAAAAACTGTTTTTT	CASTGRGRRATNEKLFF
TRBV27	TRBD1	NA	TRBJ1-5	TGTGCCAGCAGTCCATCCAGGGGGCTGGGCAATCAGCCCCAGCATTTT	CASSPSRGLGNQPQHF
TRBV6-1	TRBD1	NA	TRBJ1-2	TGTGCCAGCACCAAGGACAGGGGGTCTGGCTACACCTTC	CASTKDRGSGYTF
TRBV6-5	TRBD1	NA	TRBJ2-7	TGTGCCAGCAGTCGACAGGGGGCGGGGGAGCAGTACTTC	CASSRQGAGEQYF
TRBV5-1	NA	NA	TRBJ1-5	TGCGCCAGCAGCTTGGGAACTAGCAATCAGCCCCAGCATTTT	CASSLGTSNQPQHF
TRBV14	NA	NA	TRBJ2-5	TGTGCCAGCAGCCAATTTCGTGAGACCCAGTACTTC	CASSQFRETQYF
TRBV10-3	NA	NA	TRBJ1-2	TGTGCCATCAGTGAGTCGCCGGGGCCTGATGGCTACACCTTC	CAISESPGPDGYTF
TRBV5-4	TRBD1	NA	TRBJ2-7	TGTGCCAGCAGGGAGGGACAGGGCTACGAGCAGTACTTC	CASREGQGYEQYF
TRBV19	NA	few	TRBJ1-2	TGTGCCAGTAGTATTCGGCAGGGGAGAGGGCCCTATGGCTACACCTTC	CASSIRQGRGPYGYTF
TRBV5-1	NA	NA	TRBJ1-2	TGCGCCAGCAGCTTGGCCCTACAGGTGAATGGCTACACCTTC	CASSLALQVNGYTF
TRBV21-1	NA	NA	TRBJ1-6	TGTGCCGCACAGGGGGCTAATTCACCCCTCCACTTT	CAAQGANSPLHF
TRBV7-9	NA	NA	TRBJ1-1	TGTGCCAGCAGCTTAGTCGGCGACACTGAAGCTTTCTTT	CASSLVGDTEAFF
TRBV5-1	NA	NA	TRBJ2-7	TGCGCCAGCAGTTTGAGGTTCGAGGAGCAGTACTTC	CASSLRFEEQYF
TRBV2	TRBD1	NA	TRBJ1-2	TGTGCCAGCAGGTCGACAGGGAACTCCTATGGCTACACCTTC	CASRSTGNSYGYTF
TRBV5-8	TRBD1	NA	TRBJ1-6	TGTGCCAGCAGCTTGACAGGGGGTATGAATAATTCACCCCTCCACTTT	CASSLTGGMNNSPLHF
TRBV9	TRBD1	NA	TRBJ2-6	TGTGCCAGCAGCGTAGCGACAGGGGGCCCAGGCTCTGGGGCCAACGTCCTGACTTTC	CASSVATGGPGSGANVLTF
TRBV28	NA	once	TRBJ1-4	TGTGCCAGCCATCGGCAGGGTGCAAAACTGTTTTTT	CASHRQGAKLFF
TRBV5-5	TRBD1	NA	TRBJ2-3	TGTGCCAGCAGCTACGGGACAGGAGGTACAGATACGCAGTATTTT	CASSYGTGGTDTQYF
TRBV5-5	NA	once	TRBJ1-3	TGTGCCAGCAGCACTCAGGGAATCCCTGGAAACACCATATATTTT	CASSTQGIPGNTIYF
TRBV4-2	TRBD2	once	TRBJ2-7	TGTGCCAGCAGCCAAGATCTTATTCCGGGACTAGCGGGAGTCTACGAGCAGTACTTC	CASSQDLIPGLAGVYEQYF
TRBV5-1	NA	NA	TRBJ1-3	TGCGCCAGCAGCTTGGTCCCAGGTGGAAACACCATATATTTT	CASSLVPGGNTIYF
TRBV5-6	TRBD1	NA	TRBJ1-2	TGTGCCAGCAGCTTGGATACAGGGGGGGGCTATGGCTACACCTTC	CASSLDTGGGYGYTF
TRBV4-1	NA	NA	TRBJ2-3	TGCGCCAGCAGCCAAGAATTGACGGCCACAGATACGCAGTATTTT	CASSQELTATDTQYF